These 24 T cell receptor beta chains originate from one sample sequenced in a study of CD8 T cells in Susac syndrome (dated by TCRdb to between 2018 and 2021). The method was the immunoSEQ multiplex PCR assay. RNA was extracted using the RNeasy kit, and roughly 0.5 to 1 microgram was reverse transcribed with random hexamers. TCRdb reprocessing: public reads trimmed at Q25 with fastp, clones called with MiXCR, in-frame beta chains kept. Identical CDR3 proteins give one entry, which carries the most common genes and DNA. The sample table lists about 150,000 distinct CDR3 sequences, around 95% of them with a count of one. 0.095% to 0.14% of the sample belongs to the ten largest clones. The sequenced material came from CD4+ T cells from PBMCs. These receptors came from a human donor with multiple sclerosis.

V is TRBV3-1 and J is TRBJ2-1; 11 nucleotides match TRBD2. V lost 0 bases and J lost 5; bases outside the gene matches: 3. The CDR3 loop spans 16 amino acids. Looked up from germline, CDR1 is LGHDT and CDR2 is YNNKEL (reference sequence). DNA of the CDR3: TGTGCCAGCAGCCAAGATATTAGCGGGAGGGACAATGAGCAGTTCTTC. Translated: CASSQDISGRDNEQFF.

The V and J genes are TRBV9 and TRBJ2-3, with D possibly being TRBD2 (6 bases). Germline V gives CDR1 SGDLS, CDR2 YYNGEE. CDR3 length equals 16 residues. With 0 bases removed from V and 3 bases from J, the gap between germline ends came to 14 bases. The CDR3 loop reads CASSVDRASATDTQYF. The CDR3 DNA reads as TGTGCCAGCAGCGTAGATCGGGCTAGCGCTACAGATACGCAGTATTTT.

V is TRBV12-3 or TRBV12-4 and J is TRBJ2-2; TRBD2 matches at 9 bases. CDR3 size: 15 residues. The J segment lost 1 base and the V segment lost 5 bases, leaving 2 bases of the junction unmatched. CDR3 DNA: TGTGCCAGCAGTGGGACTAGCTTGAACACCGGGGAGCTGTTTTTT. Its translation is CASSGTSLNTGELFF.

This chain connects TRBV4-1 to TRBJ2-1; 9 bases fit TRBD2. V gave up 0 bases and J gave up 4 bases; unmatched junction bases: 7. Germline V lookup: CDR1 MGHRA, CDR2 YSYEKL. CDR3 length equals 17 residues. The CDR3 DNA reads TGCGCCAGCAGCCAAGATGGGGCTAGCGGGGTGTACAATGAGCAGTTCTTC. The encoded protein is CASSQDGASGVYNEQFF.

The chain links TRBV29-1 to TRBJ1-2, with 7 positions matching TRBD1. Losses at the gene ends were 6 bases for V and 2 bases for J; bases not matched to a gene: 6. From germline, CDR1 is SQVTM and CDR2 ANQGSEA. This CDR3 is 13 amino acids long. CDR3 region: CSVCDRANYGYTF. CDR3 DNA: TGCAGCGTCTGCGACAGGGCGAACTATGGCTACACCTTC.

The CDR3 DNA reads as TGCGCCAGCAGCCAACTGGCACAGGCTAACACTGAAGCTTTCTTT. It yields the protein CASSQLAQANTEAFF. This chain joins TRBV4-1 and TRBJ1-1, with D perhaps matching TRBD1 (5 bases). CDR1 is MGHRA, CDR2 YSYEKL, per germline. V was trimmed by 2 bases and J by 2 bases, leaving 12 bases between them. The CDR3 loop spans 15 amino acids.

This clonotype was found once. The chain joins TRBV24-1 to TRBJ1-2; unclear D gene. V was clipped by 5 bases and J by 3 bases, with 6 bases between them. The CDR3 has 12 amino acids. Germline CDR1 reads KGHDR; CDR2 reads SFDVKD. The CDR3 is CATSAADYGYTF. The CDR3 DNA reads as TGTGCCACCAGTGCGGCAGACTATGGCTACACCTTC.

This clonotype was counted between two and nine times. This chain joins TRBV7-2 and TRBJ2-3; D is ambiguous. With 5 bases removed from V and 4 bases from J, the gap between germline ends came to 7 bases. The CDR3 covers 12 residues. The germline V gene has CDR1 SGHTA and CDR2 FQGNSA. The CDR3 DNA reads TGTGCCAGCAGCGTAATATCAGATACGCAGTATTTT. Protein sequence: CASSVISDTQYF.

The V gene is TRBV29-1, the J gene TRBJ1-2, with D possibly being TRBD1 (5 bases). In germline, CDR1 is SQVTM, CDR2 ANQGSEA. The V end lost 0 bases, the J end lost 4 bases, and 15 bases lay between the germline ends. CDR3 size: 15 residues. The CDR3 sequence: CSVEDLTGLFYGYTF. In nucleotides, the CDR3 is TGCAGCGTTGAAGATCTCACAGGCCTCTTCTATGGCTACACCTTC. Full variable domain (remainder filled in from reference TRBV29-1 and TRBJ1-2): SAVISQKPSRDICQRGTSLTIQCQVDSQVTMMFWYRQQPGQSLTLIATANQGSEATYESGFVIDKFPISRPNLTFSTLTVSNMSPEDSSIYLCSVEDLTGLFYGYTFGSGTRLTVV.

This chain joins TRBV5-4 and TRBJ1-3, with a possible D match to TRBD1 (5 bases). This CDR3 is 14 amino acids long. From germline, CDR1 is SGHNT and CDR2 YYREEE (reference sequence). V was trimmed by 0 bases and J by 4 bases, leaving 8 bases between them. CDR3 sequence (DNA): TGTGCCAGCAGCTTGGGGGGGACCGGAAACACCATATATTTT. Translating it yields CASSLGGTGNTIYF.

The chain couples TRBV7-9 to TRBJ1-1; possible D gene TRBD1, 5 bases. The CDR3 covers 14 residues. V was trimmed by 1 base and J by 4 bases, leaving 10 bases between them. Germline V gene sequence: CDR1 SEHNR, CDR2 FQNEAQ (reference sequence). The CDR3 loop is CASSLVGRVTEAFF. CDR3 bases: TGTGCCAGCAGCTTAGTCGGCAGGGTCACTGAAGCTTTCTTT.

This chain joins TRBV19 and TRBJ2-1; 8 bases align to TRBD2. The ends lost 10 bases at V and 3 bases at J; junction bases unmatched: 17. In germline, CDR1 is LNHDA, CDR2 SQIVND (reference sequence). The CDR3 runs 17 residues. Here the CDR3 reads CATRRVLGGGHYNEQFF. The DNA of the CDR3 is TGTGCCACCAGAAGGGTGCTCGGCGGGGGGCACTACAATGAGCAGTTCTTC.

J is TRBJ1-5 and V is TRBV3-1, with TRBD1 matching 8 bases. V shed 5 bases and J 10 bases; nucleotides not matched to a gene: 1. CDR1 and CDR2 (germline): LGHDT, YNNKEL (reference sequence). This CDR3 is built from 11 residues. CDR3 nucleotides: TGTGCCAGCAGCTCAGGGGGCCCCCAGCATTTT. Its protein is CASSSGGPQHF.

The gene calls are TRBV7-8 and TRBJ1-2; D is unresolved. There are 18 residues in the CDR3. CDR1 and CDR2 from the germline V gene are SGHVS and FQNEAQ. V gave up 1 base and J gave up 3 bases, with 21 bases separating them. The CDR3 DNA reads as TGTGCCAGCAGCTTAGGAGTGGCAGGTTCAACCTCTTACTATGGCTACACCTTC. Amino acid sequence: CASSLGVAGSTSYYGYTF.

Written as DNA, the CDR3 is TGTGCCACCAGCAGCTTCCCCAGGGGACCGCGCTATGGCTACACCTTC. This encodes CATSSFPRGPRYGYTF. The chain recombines TRBV15 with TRBJ1-2; the D gene is possibly TRBD1 (6 bases). CDR1 and CDR2 from the germline V gene are LNHNV and YYDKDF (reference sequence). V shed 3 bases and J shed 4 bases, with 18 bases lying between them. The CDR3 consists of 16 residues.

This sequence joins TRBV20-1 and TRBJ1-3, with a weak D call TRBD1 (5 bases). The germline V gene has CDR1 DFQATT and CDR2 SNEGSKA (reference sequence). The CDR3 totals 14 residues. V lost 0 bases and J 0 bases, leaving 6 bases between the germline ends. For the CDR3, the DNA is TGCAGTGCTAGAGATGGGGGCTCTGGAAACACCATATATTTT. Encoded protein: CSARDGGSGNTIYF.

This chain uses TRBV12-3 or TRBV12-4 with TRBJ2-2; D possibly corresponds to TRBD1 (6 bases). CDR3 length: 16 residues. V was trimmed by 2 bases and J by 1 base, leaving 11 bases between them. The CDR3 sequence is CASSLNRELNTGELFF. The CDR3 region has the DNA TGTGCCAGCAGTTTAAACAGGGAACTGAACACCGGGGAGCTGTTTTTT.

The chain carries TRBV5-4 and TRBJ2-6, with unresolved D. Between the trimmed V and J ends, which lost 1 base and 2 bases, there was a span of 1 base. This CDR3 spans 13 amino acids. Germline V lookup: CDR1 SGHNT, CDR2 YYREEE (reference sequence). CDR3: CASSLTGANVLTF. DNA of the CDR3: TGTGCCAGCAGCTTGACTGGGGCCAACGTCCTGACTTTC.

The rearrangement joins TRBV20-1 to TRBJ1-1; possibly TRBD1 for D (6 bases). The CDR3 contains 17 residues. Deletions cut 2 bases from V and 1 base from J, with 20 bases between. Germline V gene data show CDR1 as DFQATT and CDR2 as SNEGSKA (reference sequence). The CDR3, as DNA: TGCAGTGCTAGACGGTTACCTCAGGGGCCGGGGAACACTGAAGCTTTCTTT. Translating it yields CSARRLPQGPGNTEAFF.

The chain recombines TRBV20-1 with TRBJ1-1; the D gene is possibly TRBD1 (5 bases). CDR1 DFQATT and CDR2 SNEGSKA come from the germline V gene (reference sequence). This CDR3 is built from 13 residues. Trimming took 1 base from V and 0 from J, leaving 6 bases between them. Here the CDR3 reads CSARVGVNTEAFF. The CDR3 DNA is TGCAGTGCTAGAGTAGGGGTGAACACTGAAGCTTTCTTT.

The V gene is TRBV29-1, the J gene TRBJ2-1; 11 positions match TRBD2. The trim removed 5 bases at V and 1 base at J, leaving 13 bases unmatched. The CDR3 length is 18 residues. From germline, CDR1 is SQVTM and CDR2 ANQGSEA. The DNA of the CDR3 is TGCAGCGTTAATCTTGGGACTAGCGGAACTAAGTCCTACAATGAGCAGTTCTTC. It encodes CSVNLGTSGTKSYNEQFF.

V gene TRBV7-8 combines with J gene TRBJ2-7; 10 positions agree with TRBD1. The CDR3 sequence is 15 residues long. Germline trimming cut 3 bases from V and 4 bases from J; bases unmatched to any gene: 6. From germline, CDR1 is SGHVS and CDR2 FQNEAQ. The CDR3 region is CASSLGTGERYEQYF. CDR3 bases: TGTGCCAGCAGCTTGGGGACAGGGGAACGGTACGAGCAGTACTTC.

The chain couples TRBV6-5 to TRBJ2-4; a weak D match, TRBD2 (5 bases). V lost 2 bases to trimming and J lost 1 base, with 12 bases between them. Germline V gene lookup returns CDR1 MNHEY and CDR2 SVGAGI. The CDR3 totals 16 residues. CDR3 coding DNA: TGTGCCAGCAGTTACCGGGGAAGTCACGCCAAAAACATTCAGTACTTC. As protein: CASSYRGSHAKNIQYF.

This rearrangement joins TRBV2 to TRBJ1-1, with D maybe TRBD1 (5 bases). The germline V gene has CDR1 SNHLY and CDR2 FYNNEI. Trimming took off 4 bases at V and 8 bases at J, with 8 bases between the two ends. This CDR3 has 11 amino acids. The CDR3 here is CASSGGIEAFF. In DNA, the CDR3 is TGTGCCAGCAGTGGGGGGATAGAAGCTTTCTTT.